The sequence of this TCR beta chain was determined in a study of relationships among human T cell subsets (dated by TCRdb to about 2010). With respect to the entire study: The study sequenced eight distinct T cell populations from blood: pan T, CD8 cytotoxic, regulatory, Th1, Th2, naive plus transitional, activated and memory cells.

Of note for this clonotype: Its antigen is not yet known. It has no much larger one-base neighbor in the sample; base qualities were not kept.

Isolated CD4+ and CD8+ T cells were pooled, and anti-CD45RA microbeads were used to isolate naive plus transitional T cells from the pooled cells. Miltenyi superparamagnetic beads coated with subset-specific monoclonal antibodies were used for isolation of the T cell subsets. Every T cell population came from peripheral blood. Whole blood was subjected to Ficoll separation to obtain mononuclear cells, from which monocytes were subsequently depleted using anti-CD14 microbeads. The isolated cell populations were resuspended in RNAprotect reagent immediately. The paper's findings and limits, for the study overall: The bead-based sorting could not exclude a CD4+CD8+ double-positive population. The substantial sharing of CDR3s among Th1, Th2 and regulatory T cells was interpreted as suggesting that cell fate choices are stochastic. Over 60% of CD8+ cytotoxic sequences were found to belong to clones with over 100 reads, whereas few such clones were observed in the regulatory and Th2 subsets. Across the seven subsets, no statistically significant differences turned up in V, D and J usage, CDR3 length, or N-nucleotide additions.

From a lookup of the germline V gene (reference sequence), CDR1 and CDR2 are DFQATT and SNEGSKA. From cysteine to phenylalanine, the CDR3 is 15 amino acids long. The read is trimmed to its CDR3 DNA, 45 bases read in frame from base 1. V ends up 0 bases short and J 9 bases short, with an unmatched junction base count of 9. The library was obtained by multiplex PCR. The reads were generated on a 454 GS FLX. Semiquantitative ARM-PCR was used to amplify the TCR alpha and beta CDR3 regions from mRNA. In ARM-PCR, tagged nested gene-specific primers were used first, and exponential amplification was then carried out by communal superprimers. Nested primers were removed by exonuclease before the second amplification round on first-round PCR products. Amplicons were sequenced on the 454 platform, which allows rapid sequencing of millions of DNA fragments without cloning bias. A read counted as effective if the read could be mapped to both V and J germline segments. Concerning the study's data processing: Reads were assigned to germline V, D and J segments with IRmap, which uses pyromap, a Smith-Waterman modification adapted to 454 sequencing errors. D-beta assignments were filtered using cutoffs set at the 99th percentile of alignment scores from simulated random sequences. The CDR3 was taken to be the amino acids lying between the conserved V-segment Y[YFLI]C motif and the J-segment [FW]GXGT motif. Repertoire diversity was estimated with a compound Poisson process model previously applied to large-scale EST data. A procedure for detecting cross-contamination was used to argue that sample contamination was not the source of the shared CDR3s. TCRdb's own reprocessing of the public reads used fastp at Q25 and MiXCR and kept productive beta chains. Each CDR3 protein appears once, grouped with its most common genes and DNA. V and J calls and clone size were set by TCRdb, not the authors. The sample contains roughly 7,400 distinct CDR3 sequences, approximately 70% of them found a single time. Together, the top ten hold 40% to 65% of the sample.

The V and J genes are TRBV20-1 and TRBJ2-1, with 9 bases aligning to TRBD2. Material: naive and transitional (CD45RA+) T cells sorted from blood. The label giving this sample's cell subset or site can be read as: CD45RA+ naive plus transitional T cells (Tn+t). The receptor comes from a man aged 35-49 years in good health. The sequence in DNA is TGCAGTGCTAGAGAGGGGACTAGCTATAGCGGTGAGCAGTTCTTC. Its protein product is CSAREGTSYSGEQFF.